This is a list of T cell receptor beta chains from one sample in a study of CD4 T cells in lung cancer. Data came from immunoSEQ multiplex PCR; TCRdb stores just in-frame clones and leaves some out. This repertoire shows roughly 4,800 clones, just under 75% found once; its top ten account for 16%. Sequencing was carried out using lung tumor tissue. The source of these receptors is a man aged 60 to 75 with non-small cell lung cancer. CDR3s include the opening cysteine and the closing phenylalanine or tryptophan. A D gene is named only where the DNA matches it firmly. Where a row states a size, it is once, few, many or the class of an expanded clone; other rows omit it.

length	D	V	J	size	CDR3	DNA
13	NA	TRBV11-2	TRBJ2-5	once	CASSLQSQETQYF	TGTGCCAGCAGCTTACAGTCCCAAGAGACCCAGTACTTC
15	NA	TRBV16	TRBJ1-3	few	CASSQSRLSGNTIYF	TGTGCCAGCAGCCAATCTCGTCTCTCTGGAAACACCATATATTTT
15	TRBD2	TRBV4-2	TRBJ2-1	NA	CASSRSGDFLNEQFF	TGTGCCAGCAGCCGAAGCGGGGACTTCCTCAATGAGCAGTTCTTC
13	NA	TRBV19	TRBJ2-7	NA	CASSIPNSYEQYF	TGTGCCAGTAGTATCCCCAACTCCTACGAGCAGTACTTC
15	NA	TRBV4-2	TRBJ1-2	NA	CASSQESAGSDGYTF	TGTGCCAGCAGCCAAGAGTCGGCAGGGTCGGATGGCTACACCTTC
14	TRBD1	TRBV15	TRBJ2-4	NA	CATSRDRGKNIQYF	TGTGCCACCAGCCGGGACAGGGGCAAAAACATTCAGTACTTC
16	NA	TRBV6-5	TRBJ1-2	NA	CASSYLTARDIRGYTF	TGTGCCAGCAGTTACTTAACTGCCCGCGACATTCGAGGCTACACCTTC
14	NA	TRBV9	TRBJ2-2	NA	CASRGQYSTGELFF	TGTGCCAGCAGAGGACAGTATTCCACCGGGGAGCTGTTTTTT
16	TRBD1	TRBV7-2	TRBJ2-2	NA	CASSWGTGGYTGELFF	TGTGCCAGCAGCTGGGGGACAGGGGGTTACACCGGGGAGCTGTTTTTT
15	TRBD1	TRBV9	TRBJ1-1	large	CASSDSGGPGVEAFF	TGTGCCAGCAGCGATTCAGGGGGCCCTGGCGTAGAAGCTTTCTTT
14	NA	TRBV15	TRBJ2-1	NA	CATSRDWQGSEQFF	TGTGCCACCAGCAGAGATTGGCAGGGCAGTGAGCAGTTCTTC
17	TRBD2	TRBV2	TRBJ2-1	large	CASSEGMPSGAYNEQFF	TGTGCCAGCAGTGAAGGGATGCCCAGCGGGGCTTACAATGAGCAGTTCTTC
14	TRBD1	TRBV6-1	TRBJ2-1	NA	CASSSRTGMYEQFF	TGTGCCAGCAGTTCCCGGACAGGGATGTATGAGCAGTTCTTC
15	TRBD2	TRBV29-1	TRBJ2-3	once	CSVGGTSGATDTQYF	TGCAGCGTCGGGGGGACTAGCGGGGCGACAGATACGCAGTATTTT
14	TRBD2	TRBV9	TRBJ2-4	NA	CASSAGLAKNIQYF	TGTGCCAGCAGCGCGGGACTAGCGAAAAACATTCAGTACTTC
13	TRBD2	TRBV10-2	TRBJ2-7	NA	CASRTSGSYEQYF	TGCGCCAGTCGGACTAGCGGGAGTTACGAGCAGTACTTC
14	TRBD2	TRBV28	TRBJ2-7	NA	CASSLGGRGYEQYF	TGTGCCAGCAGTTTAGGCGGGAGGGGATACGAGCAGTACTTC
15	TRBD2	TRBV29-1	TRBJ2-1	NA	CSVDGGSGSVNEQFF	TGCAGCGTTGATGGCGGTAGCGGGAGTGTGAATGAGCAGTTCTTC
16	TRBD2	TRBV2	TRBJ2-3	NA	CASSEGWTSSTDTQYF	TGTGCCAGCAGTGAAGGTTGGACTAGTAGTACAGATACGCAGTATTTT
15	TRBD1	TRBV7-3	TRBJ2-3	few	CASSSGQGGTDTQYF	TGTGCCAGCAGCTCCGGACAGGGGGGCACAGATACGCAGTATTTT
15	TRBD1	TRBV6-5	TRBJ1-1	NA	CATRTGVIMNTEAFF	TGTGCCACCAGAACAGGGGTCATCATGAACACTGAAGCTTTCTTT
16	TRBD1	TRBV9	TRBJ1-1	NA	CASSPGDDRANTEAFF	TGTGCCAGCAGCCCAGGTGACGACAGGGCGAACACTGAAGCTTTCTTT
13	NA	TRBV7-3	TRBJ2-1	NA	CASSLAVDNEQFF	TGTGCCAGCAGCTTGGCCGTGGACAATGAGCAGTTCTTC
17	TRBD2	TRBV7-9	TRBJ2-1	NA	CASSPYAGSGIYNEQFF	TGTGCCAGCAGCCCCTACGCGGGTAGCGGGATCTACAATGAGCAGTTCTTC
16	TRBD2	TRBV4-2	TRBJ2-1	NA	CASSQDSGRFSNEQFF	TGTGCCAGCAGCCAAGATAGCGGGAGATTCTCCAATGAGCAGTTCTTC
17	NA	TRBV5-1	TRBJ2-5	NA	CASSKDRGGGIRETQYF	TGCGCCAGCAGCAAGGACCGGGGTGGTGGGATCCGAGAGACCCAGTACTTC
17	NA	TRBV5-6	TRBJ2-4	NA	CASSLFGSKEAKNIQYF	TGTGCCAGCAGCTTGTTCGGGAGTAAAGAAGCCAAAAACATTCAGTACTTC
13	NA	TRBV28	TRBJ2-7	NA	CASRSAWGDEQYF	TGTGCCAGCAGGTCGGCCTGGGGGGACGAGCAGTACTTC
16	TRBD1	TRBV4-1	TRBJ1-1	NA	CASSQPRQGRNTEAFF	TGCGCCAGCAGCCAACCCCGACAGGGGAGGAACACTGAAGCTTTCTTT